This passage covers 2 T cell receptor beta chains from one sample sequenced in a study of Ad26.COV2.S vaccination and SARS-CoV-2 variants. Sequenced by immunoSEQ multiplex PCR; TCRdb stores in-frame clones only, minus some. The sample yields about 480,000 clones, around 90% seen once. Treatment: about 20 received Ad26.COV2.S at low or high dose, single or two shots; about five received placebo; per-sample allocation not given. The investigators took samples on day 63 after the first vaccine or placebo injection. Sequenced material: peripheral blood, taken in a trial of Ad26.COV2.S vaccine versus placebo. The receptor set was obtained from a person aged 18-60 years who received the Ad26.COV2.S COVID-19 vaccine or a placebo.

This chain joins TRBV19 and TRBJ1-6, with D unresolved. There are 17 residues in the CDR3. V was shortened by 1 base and J by 0 bases, with 10 bases between the two germline ends. From germline, CDR1 is LNHDA and CDR2 SQIVND (reference sequence). CDR3 coding DNA: TGTGCCAGTAGTATAGGCGGCAGGAGCTCCTATAATTCACCCCTCCACTTT. This sequence encodes CASSIGGRSSYNSPLHF.

The chain recombines TRBV12-3 or TRBV12-4 with TRBJ2-5; D gene unclear. The CDR3 spans 11 residues. Trimming left V 4 bases short and J 5 bases short, with 5 bases between. CDR3 nucleotide sequence: TGTGCCAGCAGTTCTACGGAGACCCAGTACTTC. As protein: CASSSTETQYF.